These 5 T cell receptor beta chains were sequenced from one sample in a study of siplizumab effects on memory and regulatory T cells. Method: immunoSEQ multiplex PCR; TCRdb's copy keeps in-frame clones and lacks some. The data show 90,000 to 110,000 clones, 85% to 95% seen once. The sample was CD4+ T cells sorted from blood. These receptors all come from a human donor in good health.

This chain connects TRBV29-1 to TRBJ1-2, with TRBD1 matching over 7 bases. CDR1 SQVTM and CDR2 ANQGSEA come from the germline V gene. The CDR3 loop spans 12 amino acids. The V segment lost 7 bases and the J segment 8 bases; nucleotides outside the gene matches: 10. The DNA of the CDR3 is TGCAGCGGACTAACAGGGGTTGGGGGCTACACCTTC. Protein: CSGLTGVGGYTF.

V usage is TRBV19 and J usage is TRBJ1-1, with D tentatively TRBD1 (5 bases). CDR1 is LNHDA, CDR2 SQIVND, per germline (reference sequence). This CDR3 region has 14 residues. V gave up 4 bases and J gave up 7 bases, with 16 bases separating them. CDR3 DNA sequence: TGTGCCAGTAGTACCGAGGCCGTTGGGGGTGAAGCTTTCTTT. Translation gives CASSTEAVGGEAFF.

The chain couples TRBV5-8 to TRBJ1-2; D is unclear. Trimming stripped 2 bases from V and 8 bases from J, with 19 bases between. Germline values: CDR1 SGHTS, CDR2 YDEGEE. The CDR3 contains 15 residues. CDR3 nucleotides: TGTGCCAGCAGCTTTGCGGGGTTAGGCGGCGGCGGCTACACCTTC. This gives the protein CASSFAGLGGGGYTF. Variable domain in full (rest from reference TRBV5-8 and TRBJ1-2): EAGVTQSPTHLIKTRGQQATLRCSPISGHTSVYWYQQALGLGLQFLLWYDEGEERNRGNFPPRFSGRQFPNYSSELNVNALELEDSALYLCASSFAGLGGGGYTFGSGTRLTVV.

This chain connects TRBV12-5 to TRBJ2-3, with TRBD1 as a possible D gene (5 bases). V was cut by 3 bases and J by 2 bases, with 12 bases left in between. Germline V gene data show CDR1 as LGHNT and CDR2 as FRNRAP. This CDR3 is 15 amino acids long. As DNA, the CDR3 is TGTGCTAGTGGTTTTGGGGCAGTGGTCACAGATACGCAGTATTTT. This sequence encodes CASGFGAVVTDTQYF.

J is TRBJ2-7 and V is TRBV20-1; no firm D call. V lost 2 bases and J 3 bases, leaving 5 bases between the germline ends. The CDR3 runs 11 residues. CDR1 is DFQATT and CDR2 is SNEGSKA in the germline V gene (reference sequence). The CDR3 region is CSARSDYEQYF. The DNA for the CDR3 is TGCAGTGCTAGATCCGACTACGAGCAGTACTTC.